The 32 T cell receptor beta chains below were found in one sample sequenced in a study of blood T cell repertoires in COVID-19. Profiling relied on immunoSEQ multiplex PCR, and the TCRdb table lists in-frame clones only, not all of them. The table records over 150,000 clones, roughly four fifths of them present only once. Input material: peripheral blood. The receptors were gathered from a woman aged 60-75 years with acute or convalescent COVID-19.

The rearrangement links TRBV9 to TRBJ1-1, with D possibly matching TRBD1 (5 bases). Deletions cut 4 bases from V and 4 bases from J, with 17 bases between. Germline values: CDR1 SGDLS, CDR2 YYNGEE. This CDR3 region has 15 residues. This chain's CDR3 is CASSPTDMGGTEAFF. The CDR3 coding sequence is TGTGCCAGCAGCCCGACAGACATGGGGGGCACTGAAGCTTTCTTT. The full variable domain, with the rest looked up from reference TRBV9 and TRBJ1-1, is DSGVTQTPKHLITATGQRVTLRCSPRSGDLSVYWYQQSLDQGLQFLIQYYNGEERAKGNILERFSAQQFPDLHSELNLSSLELGDSALYFCASSPTDMGGTEAFFGQGTRLTVV.

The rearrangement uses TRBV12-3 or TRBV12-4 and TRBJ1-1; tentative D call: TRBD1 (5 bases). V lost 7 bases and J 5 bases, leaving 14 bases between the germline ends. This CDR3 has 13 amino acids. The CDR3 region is CASTAGGLTEAFF. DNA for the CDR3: TGTGCCAGCACGGCCGGGGGTTTGACTGAAGCTTTCTTT.

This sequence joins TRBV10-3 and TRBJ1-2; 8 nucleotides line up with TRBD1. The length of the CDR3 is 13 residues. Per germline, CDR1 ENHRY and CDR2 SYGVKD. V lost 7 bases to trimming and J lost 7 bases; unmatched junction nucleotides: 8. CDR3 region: CAITPGQAAGYTF. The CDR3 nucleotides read TGTGCCATCACCCCGGGACAGGCGGCTGGCTACACCTTC.

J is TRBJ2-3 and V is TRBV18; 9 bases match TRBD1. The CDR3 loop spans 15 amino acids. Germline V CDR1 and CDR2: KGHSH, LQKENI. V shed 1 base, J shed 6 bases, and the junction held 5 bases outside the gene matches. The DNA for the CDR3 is TGTGCCAGCTCACCACGGGGACAGGGCGGCGATACGCAGTATTTT. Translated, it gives CASSPRGQGGDTQYF.

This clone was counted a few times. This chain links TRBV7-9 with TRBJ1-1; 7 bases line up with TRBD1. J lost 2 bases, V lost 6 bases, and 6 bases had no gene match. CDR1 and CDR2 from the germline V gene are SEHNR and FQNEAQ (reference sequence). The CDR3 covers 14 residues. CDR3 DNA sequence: TGTGCCAGCAGTTTACAGGGGCCTAACACTGAAGCTTTCTTT. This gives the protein CASSLQGPNTEAFF.

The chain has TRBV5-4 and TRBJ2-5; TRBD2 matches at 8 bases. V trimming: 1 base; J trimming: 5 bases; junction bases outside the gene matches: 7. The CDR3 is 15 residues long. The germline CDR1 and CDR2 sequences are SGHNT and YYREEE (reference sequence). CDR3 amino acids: CASSLWAGGPETQYF. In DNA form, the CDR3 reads TGTGCCAGCAGCTTGTGGGCGGGGGGCCCCGAGACCCAGTACTTC.

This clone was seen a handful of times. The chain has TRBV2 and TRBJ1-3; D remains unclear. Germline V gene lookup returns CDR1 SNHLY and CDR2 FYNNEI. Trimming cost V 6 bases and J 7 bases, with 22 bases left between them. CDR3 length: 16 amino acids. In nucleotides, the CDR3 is TGTGCCAGCAGAGACCAACCCGCCGGGTATGGTAACACCATATATTTT. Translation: CASRDQPAGYGNTIYF.

CDR3 nucleotides: TGTGCCAGCAGCTGGAGTGTCGGGTCTGGAGCTTTCTTT. Its translation: CASSWSVGSGAFF. The chain recombines TRBV14 with TRBJ1-1; D unresolved. The CDR3 runs to 13 residues. Trimming cost V 5 bases and J 10 bases, with 17 bases left between them. Germline CDR1 and CDR2: SGHDN and FVKESK.

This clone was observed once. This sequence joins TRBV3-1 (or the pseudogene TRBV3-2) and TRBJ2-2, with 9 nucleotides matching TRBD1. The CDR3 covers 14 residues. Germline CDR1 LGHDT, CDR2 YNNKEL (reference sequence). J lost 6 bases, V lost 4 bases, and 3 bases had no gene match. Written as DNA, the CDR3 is TGTGCCAGCAGCCGAGGGACAGGGCCCGGGGAGCTGTTTTTT. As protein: CASSRGTGPGELFF.

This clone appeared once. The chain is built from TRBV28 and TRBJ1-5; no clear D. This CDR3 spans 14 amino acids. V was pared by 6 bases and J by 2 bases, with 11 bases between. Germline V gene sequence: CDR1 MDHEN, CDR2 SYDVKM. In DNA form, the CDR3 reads TGTGCCAGCAGGAGGGTTCCTGGCAATCAGCCCCAGCATTTT. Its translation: CASRRVPGNQPQHF.

For the CDR3, the DNA is TGTGCCTGGATCCCGGGGATGAGCTATGGCTACACCTTC. Protein product: CAWIPGMSYGYTF. The chain recombines TRBV30 with TRBJ1-2; D ambiguous. The V end was cut by 4 bases, the J end by 4 bases, with 13 bases between. This CDR3 comprises 13 residues. Germline assignment: CDR1 GTSNPN and CDR2 SVGIG (reference sequence).

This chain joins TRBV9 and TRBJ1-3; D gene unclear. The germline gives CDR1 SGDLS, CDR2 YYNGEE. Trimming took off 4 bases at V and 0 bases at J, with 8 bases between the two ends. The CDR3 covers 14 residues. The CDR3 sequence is CASSFTSSGNTIYF. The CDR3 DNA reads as TGTGCCAGCAGCTTTACATCCTCTGGAAACACCATATATTTT. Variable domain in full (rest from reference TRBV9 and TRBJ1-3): DSGVTQTPKHLITATGQRVTLRCSPRSGDLSVYWYQQSLDQGLQFLIQYYNGEERAKGNILERFSAQQFPDLHSELNLSSLELGDSALYFCASSFTSSGNTIYFGEGSWLTVV.

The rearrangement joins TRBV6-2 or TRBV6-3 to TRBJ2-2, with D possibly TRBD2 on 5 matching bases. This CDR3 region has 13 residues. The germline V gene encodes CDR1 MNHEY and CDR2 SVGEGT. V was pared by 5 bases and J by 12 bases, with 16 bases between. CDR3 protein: CASSITTGWKLFF. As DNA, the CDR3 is TGTGCCAGCAGTATTACGACGGGGTGGAAGCTGTTTTTT.

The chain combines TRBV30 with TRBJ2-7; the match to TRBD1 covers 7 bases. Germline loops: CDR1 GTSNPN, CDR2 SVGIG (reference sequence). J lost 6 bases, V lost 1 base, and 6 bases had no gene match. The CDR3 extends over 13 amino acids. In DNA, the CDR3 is TGTGCCTGGAGTGCCACGACAGGGTCCGAGCAGTACTTC. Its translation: CAWSATTGSEQYF.

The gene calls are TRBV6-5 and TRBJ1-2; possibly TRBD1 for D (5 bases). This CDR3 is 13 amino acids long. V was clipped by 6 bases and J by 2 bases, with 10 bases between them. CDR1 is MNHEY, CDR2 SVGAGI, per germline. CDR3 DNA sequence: TGTGCCAGCAGCCAGACAGTCAACTATGGCTACACCTTC. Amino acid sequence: CASSQTVNYGYTF.

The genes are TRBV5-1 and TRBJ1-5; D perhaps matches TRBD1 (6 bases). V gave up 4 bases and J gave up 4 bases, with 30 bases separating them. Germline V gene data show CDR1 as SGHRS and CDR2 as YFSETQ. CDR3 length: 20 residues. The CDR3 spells CASSRREDRGKVGLNQPQHF. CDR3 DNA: TGCGCCAGCAGCCGTCGGGAGGACAGAGGAAAGGTAGGGTTAAATCAGCCCCAGCATTTT.

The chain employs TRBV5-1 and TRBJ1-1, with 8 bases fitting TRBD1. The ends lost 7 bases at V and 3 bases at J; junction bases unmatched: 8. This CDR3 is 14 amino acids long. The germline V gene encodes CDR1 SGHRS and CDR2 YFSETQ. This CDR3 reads CASQDQGADTEAFF. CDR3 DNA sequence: TGCGCCAGCCAGGACCAGGGGGCCGACACTGAAGCTTTCTTT.

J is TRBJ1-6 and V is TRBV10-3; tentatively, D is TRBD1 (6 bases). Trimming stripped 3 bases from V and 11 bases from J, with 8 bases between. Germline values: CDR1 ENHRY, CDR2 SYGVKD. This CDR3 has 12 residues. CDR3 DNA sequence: TGTGCCATCAGTGAAGGGGGTCCACCCCTCCACTTT. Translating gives CAISEGGPPLHF.

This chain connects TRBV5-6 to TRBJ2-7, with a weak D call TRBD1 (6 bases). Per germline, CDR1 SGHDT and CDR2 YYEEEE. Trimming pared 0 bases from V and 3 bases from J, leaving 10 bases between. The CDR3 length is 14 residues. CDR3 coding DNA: TGTGCCAGCAGCTTGGGGGGGCTAGGCTACGAGCAGTACGTC. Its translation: CASSLGGLGYEQYV.

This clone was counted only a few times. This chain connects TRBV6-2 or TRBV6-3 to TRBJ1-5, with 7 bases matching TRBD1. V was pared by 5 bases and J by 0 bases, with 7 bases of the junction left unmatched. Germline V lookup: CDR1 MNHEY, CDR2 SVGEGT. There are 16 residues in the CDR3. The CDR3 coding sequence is TGTGCCAGCAGTGGCACAGGGGAGAATAGCAATCAGCCCCAGCATTTT. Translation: CASSGTGENSNQPQHF.

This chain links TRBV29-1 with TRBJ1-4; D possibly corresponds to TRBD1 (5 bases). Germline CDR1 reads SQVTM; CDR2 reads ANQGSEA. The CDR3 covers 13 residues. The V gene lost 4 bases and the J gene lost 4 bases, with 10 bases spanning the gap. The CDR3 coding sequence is TGCAGCGTTGCTGGAGACAGTAATGAAAAACTGTTTTTT. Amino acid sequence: CSVAGDSNEKLFF. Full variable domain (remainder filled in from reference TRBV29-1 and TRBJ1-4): SAVISQKPSRDICQRGTSLTIQCQVDSQVTMMFWYRQQPGQSLTLIATANQGSEATYESGFVIDKFPISRPNLTFSTLTVSNMSPEDSSIYLCSVAGDSNEKLFFGSGTQLSVL.

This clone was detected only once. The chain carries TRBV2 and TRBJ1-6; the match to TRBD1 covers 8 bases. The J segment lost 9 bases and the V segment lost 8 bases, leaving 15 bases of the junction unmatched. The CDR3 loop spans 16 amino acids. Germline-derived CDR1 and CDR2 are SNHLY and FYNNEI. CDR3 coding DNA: TGTGCCAGCGGCTTTCAGGGGGCGCGCGGTAGTTCACCCCTCCACTTT. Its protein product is CASGFQGARGSSPLHF.

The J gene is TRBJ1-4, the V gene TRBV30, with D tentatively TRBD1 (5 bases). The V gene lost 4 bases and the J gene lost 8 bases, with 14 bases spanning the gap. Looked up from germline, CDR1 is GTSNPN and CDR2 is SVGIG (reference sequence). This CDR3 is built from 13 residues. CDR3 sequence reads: CAWMRGMDEKLFF. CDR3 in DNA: TGTGCCTGGATGCGGGGGATGGACGAAAAACTGTTTTTT.

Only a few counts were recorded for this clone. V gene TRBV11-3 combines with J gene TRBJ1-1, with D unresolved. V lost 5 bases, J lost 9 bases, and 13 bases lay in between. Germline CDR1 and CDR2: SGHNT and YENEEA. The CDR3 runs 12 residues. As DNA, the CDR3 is TGTGCCAGCAGCCCACGGGCCGGGAAAGCTTTCTTT. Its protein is CASSPRAGKAFF.

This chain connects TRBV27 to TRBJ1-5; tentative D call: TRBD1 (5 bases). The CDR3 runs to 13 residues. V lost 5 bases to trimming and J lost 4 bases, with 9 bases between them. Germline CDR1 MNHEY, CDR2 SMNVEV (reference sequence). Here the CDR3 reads CASSPRVNQPQHF. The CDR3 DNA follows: TGTGCCAGCAGTCCCAGGGTGAATCAGCCCCAGCATTTT.

CDR3 residues: CASSPPGLAGGWTKNIQYF. CDR3 coding DNA: TGTGCCAGCAGTCCGCCGGGACTAGCGGGGGGGTGGACCAAAAACATTCAGTACTTC. The chain couples TRBV28 to TRBJ2-4; 16 nucleotides line up with TRBD2. V was clipped by 5 bases and J by 2 bases; unmatched bases: 9. Germline values: CDR1 MDHEN, CDR2 SYDVKM. This CDR3 is built from 19 residues.

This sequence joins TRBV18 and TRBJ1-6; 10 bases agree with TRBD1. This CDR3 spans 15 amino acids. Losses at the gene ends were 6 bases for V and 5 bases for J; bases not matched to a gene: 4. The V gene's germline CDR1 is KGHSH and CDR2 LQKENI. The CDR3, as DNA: TGTGCCAGCTCTCGGACAGGGGGAGATAATTCACCCCTCCACTTT. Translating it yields CASSRTGGDNSPLHF.

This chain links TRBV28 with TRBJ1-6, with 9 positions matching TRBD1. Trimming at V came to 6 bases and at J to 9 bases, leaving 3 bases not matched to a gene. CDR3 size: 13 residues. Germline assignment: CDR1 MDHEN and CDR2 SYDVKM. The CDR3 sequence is CASRGQGGSPLHF. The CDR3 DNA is TGTGCCAGCAGGGGACAGGGTGGTTCACCCCTCCACTTT.

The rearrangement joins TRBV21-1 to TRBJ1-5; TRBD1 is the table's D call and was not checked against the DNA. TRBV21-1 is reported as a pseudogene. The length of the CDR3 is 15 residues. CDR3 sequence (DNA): TGTGCCAGCAAGGGCAGGGGCCCTTTAAACCAGCCCCAGCATTTT. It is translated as CASKGRGPLNQPQHF.

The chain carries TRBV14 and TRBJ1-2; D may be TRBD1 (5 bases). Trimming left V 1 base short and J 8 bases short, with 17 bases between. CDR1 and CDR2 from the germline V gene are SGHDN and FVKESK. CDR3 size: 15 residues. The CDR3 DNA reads TGTGCCAGCAGCCAAGCCGGGACTGGAACGCCGGGCTACACCTTC. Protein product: CASSQAGTGTPGYTF.

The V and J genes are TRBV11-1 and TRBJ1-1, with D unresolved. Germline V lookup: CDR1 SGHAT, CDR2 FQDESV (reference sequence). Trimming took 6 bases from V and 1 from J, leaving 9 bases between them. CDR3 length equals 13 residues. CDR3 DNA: TGTGCCAGCAGAAGAACAGAGAACACTGAAGCTTTCTTT. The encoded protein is CASRRTENTEAFF.

Here the CDR3 reads CASSPGQGSSPLHF. In DNA form, the CDR3 reads TGTGCCAGCAGTCCGGGACAGGGAAGTTCACCCCTCCACTTT. J is TRBJ1-6 and V is TRBV7-9, with 9 bases lining up with TRBD1. CDR3 size: 14 residues. After removal of 6 bases from V and 9 bases from J, the junction contained 6 bases not matched to a gene. Germline CDR1 SEHNR, CDR2 FQNEAQ (reference sequence). The full variable domain, with the rest looked up from reference TRBV7-9 and TRBJ1-6, is DTGVSQNPRHKITKRGQNVTFRCDPISEHNRLYWYRQTLGQGPEFLTYFQNEAQLEKSRLLSDRFSAERPKGSFSTLEIQRTEQGDSAMYLCASSPGQGSSPLHFGNGTRLTVT.